This TCR beta chain was identified in a study of cytomegalovirus exposure and HLA in healthy donors. Study as a whole: In a previous analysis, more than 90 million unique TCR beta sequences were found from 150 million to 200 million T cells. Overall study results and limits: It was reported in a later analysis that an Asian-associated ancestry cluster showed fewer N-insertions than the approximately 700-donor mean.

Note on this clone: Its target is not known.

The PCR had 60 Vbeta and 13 Jbeta primers. Assay: immunoSEQ multiplex PCR; the TCRdb copy retains only in-frame clones and omits some. Found here are around 100,000 clones, 65% to 75% of them singletons; the top ten hold roughly 10%. Specimen: PBMCs. This TCR came from a man aged 40-50 years in good health and CMV-seropositive.

The CDR3 is CASSLAGPYGYTF. CDR3 DNA: TGTGCCAGCAGTTTGGCGGGACCCTATGGCTACACCTTC. The chain couples TRBV27 to TRBJ1-2, with D possibly matching TRBD1 (5 bases). Germline loops: CDR1 MNHEY, CDR2 SMNVEV (reference sequence). V was pared by 3 bases and J by 4 bases, with 9 bases between. This CDR3 contains 13 residues.